This T cell receptor (beta chain) came from a study of response to subunit inactivated influenza vaccine. The CDR3 runs to 16 residues. Germline-derived CDR1 and CDR2 are MGHRA and YSYEKL. The trim removed 0 bases at V and 5 bases at J, leaving 4 bases unmatched. This clonotype was observed many times. Antigen: not known. Study-wide results and limits: Authors suggested that a seasonal influenza vaccination recruits few new T cells each time.

TCRdb re-derived calls from the RT-PCR reads in MiXCR, one entry per CDR3 protein. The repertoire holds approximately 700,000 distinct CDR3 sequences, around 13% seen once, with 6% to 7% in the top ten. This specimen consisted of PBMCs from blood, obtained 14 to 15 days before vaccination. The chain uses TRBV4-1 and TRBJ1-6, with 7 bases matching TRBD1. This receptor was taken from a man in his forties or fifties who received an inactivated influenza vaccine. The CDR3 nucleotides are TGCGCCAGCAGCCAAGATGGGGGACAGAATAATTCACCCCTCCACTTT. Translating it yields CASSQDGGQNNSPLHF.